Given below is one T cell receptor (beta chain) in context. Unmatched junction bases numbered 12, after V lost 3 bases and J lost 7 bases. Germline V gene data show CDR1 as DFQATT and CDR2 as SNEGSKA (reference sequence). This CDR3 has 15 residues. These data are taken from a study of blood T cell repertoires in COVID-19. Study context: Nucleic acid was either cDNA or gDNA, and it came from T cells, B-cell-depleted T cells, or PBMCs.

Profiling relied on immunoSEQ multiplex PCR, and the TCRdb table lists in-frame clones only, not all of them. The sample holds roughly 180,000 clones, 81% seen once. The TCR originated in a woman aged 40 to 50 with acute COVID-19. The source material was PBMCs or T cells enriched from blood (not recorded which). The chain carries TRBV20-1 and TRBJ2-1; 7 nucleotides line up with TRBD1. The CDR3 reads CSASTGDLRGNEQFF. In DNA, the CDR3 is TGCAGTGCTAGTACAGGGGATTTGAGGGGAAATGAGCAGTTCTTC.